Following are 15 T cell receptor beta chains from one sample sequenced in a study of response to subunit inactivated influenza vaccine. TCRdb used MiXCR to reprocess the RT-PCR reads, holding one entry per CDR3 protein. Counted here are about 780,000 distinct CDR3 sequences, about 18% occurring once; the ten biggest clones make up about a tenth. The material sequenced was PBMCs from blood, taken approximately 5 days after vaccination. All receptors derive from a man aged 50-60 years who received an inactivated influenza vaccine.

This clonotype has only one observation. The CDR3 end shows no conserved phenylalanine or tryptophan, and so a read error is likely. The rearrangement links TRBV4-3 to TRBJ2-1; 7 bases map to TRBD1. The length of the CDR3 is 14 residues. Looked up from germline, CDR1 is LGHNA and CDR2 is YSLEER. DNA for the CDR3: TGCGCCAGCGGCCAGGGACAGAACTACAATGAGCAGTTCCTC. Its protein product is CASGQGQNYNEQFL.

This clonotype was picked up one time. The chain has TRBV20-1 and TRBJ1-6; D is unclear. Germline CDR1 reads DFQATT; CDR2 reads SNEGSKA (reference sequence). The CDR3 is 12 residues long. V was trimmed by 1 base and J by 13 bases, leaving 11 bases between them. The CDR3 protein is CSARVESGPLHF. In DNA, the CDR3 is TGCAGTGCTAGAGTAGAGTCCGGGCCCCTCCACTTT.

V gene TRBV9 combines with J gene TRBJ2-2; D is tentatively TRBD1 or TRBD2 (5 bases each). V was shortened by 0 bases and J by 2 bases, with 5 bases between the two germline ends. Germline V gene data show CDR1 as SGDLS and CDR2 as YYNGEE. CDR3 size: 14 residues. The CDR3 DNA follows: TGTGCCAGCAGCGTAGGGGACAACACCGGGGAGCTGTTTTTT. Translated: CASSVGDNTGELFF.

V usage is TRBV20-1 and J usage is TRBJ2-5; 12 positions agree with TRBD2. The CDR3 sequence is 14 residues long. Germline CDR1 reads DFQATT; CDR2 reads SNEGSKA (reference sequence). Trimming removed 5 bases from V and 4 bases from J; junction bases left unmatched: 5. Written as DNA, the CDR3 is TGCAGTGCTTTTCCGGGACTAGCGGGAGAGACCCAGTACTTC. Its translation is CSAFPGLAGETQYF.

The table lists this clonotype with a few counts. V is TRBV12-3 or TRBV12-4 and J is TRBJ1-6; D unclear. The CDR3 is made up of 12 amino acids. V shed 10 bases and J shed 10 bases, with 14 bases lying between them. CDR3 bases: TGTGCCACCGCTGAAAAGTACTCACCCCTCCACTTT. It specifies CATAEKYSPLHF.

The rearrangement joins TRBV2 to TRBJ2-1; 10 bases fit TRBD1. The CDR3 consists of 15 residues. J lost 2 bases, V lost 8 bases, and 6 bases had no gene match. Germline values: CDR1 SNHLY, CDR2 FYNNEI. CDR3 DNA sequence: TGTGCCAGCGTTATGGGGACAGGGGCCTACAATGAGCAGTTCTTC. Residues: CASVMGTGAYNEQFF.

V gene TRBV28 combines with J gene TRBJ1-4; TRBD1 matches at 10 bases. Per the germline V gene, CDR1 is MDHEN and CDR2 is SYDVKM. Unmatched junction bases numbered 9, after V lost 7 bases and J lost 7 bases. This CDR3 has 15 residues. The CDR3 protein is CASTNRDRGIEKLFF. CDR3 nucleotide sequence: TGTGCCAGCACTAACCGGGACAGGGGCATTGAAAAACTGTTTTTT.

This clonotype appeared many times. The gene calls are TRBV20-1 and TRBJ2-3; 12 bases line up with TRBD2. The CDR3 length is 14 residues. Germline trimming cut 5 bases from V and 2 bases from J; bases unmatched to any gene: 2. CDR1 DFQATT and CDR2 SNEGSKA come from the germline V gene (reference sequence). CDR3 DNA sequence: TGCAGTGCTCTAGCGGGAGGGCCCACAGATACGCAGTATTTT. Amino acid sequence: CSALAGGPTDTQYF.

The chain has TRBV6-5 and TRBJ2-3; D remains unclear. This CDR3 spans 13 amino acids. Trimming stripped 2 bases from V and 4 bases from J, with 7 bases between. Germline assignment: CDR1 MNHEY and CDR2 SVGAGI. The CDR3: CASSYRWADTQYF. DNA of the CDR3: TGTGCCAGCAGTTACCGGTGGGCAGATACGCAGTATTTT.

This clonotype was seen more than once but under ten times. The V call is TRBV20-1, the J call TRBJ2-5, with D uncertain. The CDR3 sequence is 13 residues long. Trimming pared 4 bases from V and 3 bases from J, leaving 12 bases between. The germline V gene has CDR1 DFQATT and CDR2 SNEGSKA (reference sequence). The CDR3 region is CSAKRDTKETQYF. The CDR3 DNA sequence: TGCAGTGCTAAACGAGATACCAAAGAGACCCAGTACTTC.

This clonotype has a handful of counts. The chain has TRBV6-5 and TRBJ1-6, with 9 nucleotides matching TRBD1. Unmatched junction bases numbered 8, after V lost 1 base and J lost 10 bases. The CDR3 loop spans 16 amino acids. Germline V gene lookup returns CDR1 MNHEY and CDR2 SVGAGI. CDR3 nucleotide sequence: TGTGCCAGCAGTTACTTCTCGGGACAGGGAACCTCACCCCTCCACTTT. Its protein is CASSYFSGQGTSPLHF.

Many counts were recorded for this clonotype. V usage is TRBV5-6 and J usage is TRBJ2-2; 13 bases line up with TRBD2. Germline loops: CDR1 SGHDT, CDR2 YYEEEE. V shed 5 bases and J 1 base; nucleotides not matched to a gene: 5. CDR3 size: 17 residues. CDR3 region: CASRRLAGGRNTGELFF. In DNA, the CDR3 is TGTGCCAGCAGACGACTAGCGGGAGGTCGGAACACCGGGGAGCTGTTTTTT. The full variable domain, in which reference TRBV5-6 and TRBJ2-2 provide the parts outside the CDR3, is DAGVTQSPTHLIKTRGQQVTLRCSPKSGHDTVSWYQQALGQGPQFIFQYYEEEERQRGNFPDRFSGHQFPNYSSELNVNALLLGDSALYLCASRRLAGGRNTGELFFGEGSRLTVL.

The CDR3 is CASSLNPSGLNNEQFF. Written as DNA, the CDR3 is TGTGCCAGCAGCTTAAACCCTTCGGGACTGAACAATGAGCAGTTCTTC. The gene calls are TRBV7-3 and TRBJ2-1, with D possibly TRBD2 on 6 matching bases. V lost 1 base and J 5 bases, leaving 15 bases between the germline ends. The CDR3 consists of 16 residues. From germline, CDR1 is SGHTA and CDR2 FQGTGA.

The J gene is TRBJ2-1, the V gene TRBV15; no firm D call. This CDR3 has 14 residues. V gave up 5 bases and J gave up 5 bases, with 13 bases separating them. From germline, CDR1 is LNHNV and CDR2 YYDKDF (reference sequence). CDR3 sequence reads: CATSPRGQDNEQFF. The CDR3 coding sequence is TGTGCCACCAGCCCCCGAGGTCAGGACAATGAGCAGTTCTTC.

The rearrangement links TRBV12-3 or TRBV12-4 to TRBJ2-5; 7 bases match TRBD1. The CDR3 consists of 14 residues. With 5 bases clipped from V and 5 bases from J, the junction kept 8 bases outside the gene matches. The CDR3 loop reads CASSPSTGLETQYF. In DNA form, the CDR3 reads TGTGCCAGCAGTCCCTCGACAGGGTTGGAGACCCAGTACTTC.